This TCR beta chain was captured by sequencing in a study of T cell repertoires in aging, cancer and after chemotherapy. Across the whole study: The full dataset contained around 8.2 million TCR reads.

Germline V gene sequence: CDR1 MNHEY, CDR2 SMNVEV (reference sequence). Trimming shortened V by 5 bases and J by 3 bases, and 14 bases separated the two germline ends. The length of the CDR3 is 14 residues. Within the sample, this clonotype is medium-sized. Its antigen is unidentified. Peripheral blood genomic DNA, not sorted cells or RNA, was the template. General study results and limits: Compared with age-matched healthy donors, untreated hematological or solid cancer patients showed higher blood TCR clonality. In cancer patients, declining TCR diversity with age involved lost richness and lost evenness. Median generation probability rose over the chemotherapy interval in each cancer cohort, suggesting rebound thymic output.

Multiplex touch-down PCR with TRB-A/B primers amplified rearranged V-D-J TRB sequences. TCRdb ran MiXCR on the multiplex PCR reads and lists one entry per CDR3 protein. This table holds roughly 9,100 distinct CDR3 sequences, under 35% found once. The sequence derives from a human donor in good health. The chain employs TRBV27 and TRBJ2-7; D might be TRBD1 (6 bases). Sample: blood. This chain's CDR3 is CASSPGTTHYEQYV. The CDR3 DNA reads TGTGCCAGCAGTCCCGGGACAACCCACTACGAGCAGTACGTC.